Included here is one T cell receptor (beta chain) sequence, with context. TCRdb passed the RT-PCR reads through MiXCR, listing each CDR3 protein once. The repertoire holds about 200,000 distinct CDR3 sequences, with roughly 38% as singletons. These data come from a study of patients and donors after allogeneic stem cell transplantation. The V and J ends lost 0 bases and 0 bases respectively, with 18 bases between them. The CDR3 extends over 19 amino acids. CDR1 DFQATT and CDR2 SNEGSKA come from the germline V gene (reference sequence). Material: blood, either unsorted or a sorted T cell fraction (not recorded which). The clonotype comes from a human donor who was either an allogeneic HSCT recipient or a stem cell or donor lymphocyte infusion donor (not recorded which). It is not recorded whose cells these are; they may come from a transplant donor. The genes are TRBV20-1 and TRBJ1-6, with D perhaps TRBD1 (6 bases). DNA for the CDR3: TGCAGTGCTAGAGATTTTACGGGGGCAACACGCTCCTATAATTCACCCCTCCACTTT. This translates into CSARDFTGATRSYNSPLHF.